The T cell receptor beta chain described here comes from a study of cytomegalovirus exposure and HLA in healthy donors. Whole-study findings and limits: The authors considered a cluster of highly shared sequence variants likely to be a sequencing artifact. A later analysis showed that HLA-associated TCR beta chains had undergone more clonal expansion than equally common others. In vitro checks showed that a few CMV-associated chains really do target CMV antigens.

The PCR made use of 60 Vbeta and 13 Jbeta primers. Sequencing used immunoSEQ multiplex PCR; TCRdb keeps in-frame clones, though not all of them. The sample includes approximately 110,000 clones, less than 75% seen only once; the top ten take around 9.9%. As to this clone: Its antigen remains unknown.

Looked up from germline, CDR1 is LNHDA and CDR2 is SQIVND (reference sequence). This CDR3 contains 10 residues. The germline V and J ends were trimmed by 9 bases and 8 bases, with 10 bases remaining between them. The sequence derives from a man aged 40-49 years in good health and CMV-seropositive. The sequencing sample was made of PBMCs. This chain joins TRBV19 and TRBJ1-1; a possible D gene is TRBD1 (6 bases). CDR3 nucleotides: TGTGCCAGCTTCGGGACAGAAGCTTTCTTT. Amino acids: CASFGTEAFF.